Presented here are 22 T cell receptor beta chains from one specimen sequenced in a study of tissue T cells after allogeneic stem cell transplantation. Assay used: immunoSEQ multiplex PCR; TCRdb lists only in-frame clones, some missing. The repertoire holds around 5,700 clones, with roughly 50% as singletons. Specified time point: mouse harvest day 7 after allogeneic transplant. The graft held 10^6 splenic CD5+ T cells and 10^7 T-cell-depleted bone marrow cells. The sequenced sample was gut tissue. These receptors originate from a female BALB/c mouse given C57BL/6 T cells with graft-versus-host disease after an allogeneic hematopoietic cell transplant.

This clone came up once. The gene symbols are mouse symbols. The CDR3 goes on 1 residue after the read ends, and that part is filled in from the germline J gene. This sequence joins TRBV3 and TRBJ1-1; tentatively, D is TRBD1 (5 bases). This CDR3 spans 14 amino acids. V was cut by 0 bases and J by 0 bases, with 5 bases left in between. The germline gives CDR1 SNHLY, CDR2 FYNGKV (reference sequence). CDR3 DNA (partial): TGTGCCAGCAGCTTAGCCAGGGCAAACACAGAAGTCTTC. As protein: CASSLARANTEVF. In full, the CDR3 reads CASSLARANTEVFF.

On this clone: Mouse names are used for the genes. CDR3 bases read: TGTGCCAGCAGTCTCGGGGGCAGCGAAAGATTATTT. This translates into CASSLGGSERLF. The complete CDR3 sequence is CASSLGGSERLFF. This chain uses TRBV26 with TRBJ1-4; tentative D call: TRBD1 (6 bases). The read ends 1 residue shy of where the CDR3 ends; the end is completed using the germline J gene. V was cut by 3 bases and J by 7 bases, with 9 bases left in between. The CDR3 spans 13 residues. Germline V gene data show CDR1 as KGHPV and CDR2 as FQNQEV (reference sequence).

Turning to this clone: Germline and genes here are mouse. CDR3 sequence reads: CASGTGGYAEQFF. Partial CDR3 DNA: TGTGCTAGCGGGACAGGGGGCTATGCTGAGCAGTTC. The chain recombines TRBV29 with TRBJ2-1, with TRBD1 matching 11 bases. Sequencing ends 1 residue short of the CDR3 end; the germline J gene provides the rest. V dropped 8 bases and J dropped 3; count of bases not matched to a gene: 0. Germline V lookup: CDR1 MSHET, CDR2 SYDVDS. This CDR3 is built from 13 residues.

As to this clone: Genes here carry mouse names. The read finishes 1 residue shy of the CDR3 end, and the germline J gene is used to complete it. The chain uses TRBV4 and TRBJ2-1; 7 bases are shared with TRBD2. CDR1 LGHDT and CDR2 YNNKQL come from the germline V gene (reference sequence). Unmatched junction bases numbered 1, after V lost 4 bases and J lost 1 base. The CDR3 has 14 residues. The CDR3 DNA, read in part, is TGTGCCAGCAGCTTACTGGGGAACTATGCTGAGCAGTTC. It codes for CASSLLGNYAEQF. The complete CDR3 sequence is CASSLLGNYAEQFF. Combining the CDR3 with reference TRBV4 and TRBJ2-1 gives the whole variable domain ETAVFQTPNYHVTQVGNEVSFNCKQTLGHDTMYWYKQDSKKLLKIMFSYNNKQLIVNETVPRRFSPQSSDKAHLNLRIKSVEPEDSAVYLCASSLLGNYAEQFFGPGTRLTVL.

This clone rates as medium-sized (0.01 to 0.1%). The genes and germline here are from mouse. The sequenced fragment ends 1 residue before the CDR3 boundary, so the rest is inferred from the germline J gene. The chain joins TRBV13-3 to TRBJ2-7; the match to TRBD1 covers 8 bases. The germline V gene has CDR1 NNHDY and CDR2 SYVADS. With V trimmed by 4 bases and J by 6 bases, 9 bases remained unmatched. This CDR3 has 14 residues. The sequenced part of the CDR3 DNA is TGTGCCAGCAGTTTGGGCAGGGGGCGGTTTGAACAGTAC. Amino acids: CASSLGRGRFEQY. The entire CDR3 reads CASSLGRGRFEQYF.

A remark on this clone: The genes and germline here are from mouse. The CDR3 end falls 1 residue outside the read, so it is completed with the germline J gene. The rearrangement uses TRBV19 and TRBJ2-7; TRBD1 might be the D (8 bases). V gave up 1 base and J gave up 3 bases, with 11 bases separating them. Per the germline V gene, CDR1 is FNHDT and CDR2 is SITEND (reference sequence). The CDR3 sequence is 14 residues long. The CDR3 protein is CASSIHRGGYEQYF. Partial CDR3 DNA: TGTGCCAGCAGTATACACAGGGGGGGCTATGAACAGTAC.

In regard to this clone: Gene names are the mouse ones. This chain's CDR3 is CASSLSQGGTEVFF. The CDR3 bases that were read are TGTGCCAGCAGTCTGTCCCAGGGCGGCACAGAAGTCTTC. The rearrangement uses TRBV26 and TRBJ1-1, with D perhaps TRBD1 (5 bases). The missing CDR3 end, 1 residue past where the read stops, is filled in from the germline J gene. Germline V lookup: CDR1 KGHPV, CDR2 FQNQEV (reference sequence). Trimming left V 0 bases short and J 4 bases short, with 9 bases between. This CDR3 is 14 amino acids long. Drawing the rest from reference TRBV26 and TRBJ1-1, the complete variable domain is NSKVIQTPRYLVKGQGQKAKMRCIPEKGHPVVFWYQQNKNNEFKFLINFQNQEVLQQIDMTEKRFSAECPSNSPCSLEIQSSEAGDSALYLCASSLSQGGTEVFFGKGTRLTVV.

This clone is deemed medium-sized. These gene names are mouse names. The CDR3 end falls 1 residue outside the read, so it is completed with the germline J gene. This chain joins TRBV12-1 and TRBJ2-7, with TRBD2 identical over 7 bases. The V segment lost 4 bases and the J segment 4 bases; nucleotides outside the gene matches: 9. Germline V lookup: CDR1 SGHSN, CDR2 HYEKVE. The CDR3 consists of 14 residues. CDR3 amino acids: CASSLTLGVYEQYF. The part of the CDR3 DNA that was read is TGTGCCAGCTCCCTTACTCTGGGGGTGTATGAACAGTAC.

With respect to this clone: The genes and germline here are from mouse. The observed sequence ends 1 residue before the CDR3 terminus, with the missing tail filled in from the germline J gene. The chain is built from TRBV26 and TRBJ1-2; D uncertain. The CDR3 length is 13 residues. Germline values: CDR1 KGHPV, CDR2 FQNQEV (reference sequence). V lost 0 bases to trimming and J lost 2 bases, with 4 bases between them. The part of the CDR3 DNA that was read is TGTGCCAGCAGTCTGTCTCCTAACTCCGACTACACC. Translation gives CASSLSPNSDYT. The whole CDR3 sequence reads CASSLSPNSDYTF.

On this clone: These gene names are mouse names. The read is 1 residue too short to cover the CDR3 end, so that end is filled in from the germline J gene. This chain uses TRBV15 with TRBJ1-1; 10 nucleotides match TRBD1. The germline V gene has CDR1 SGHND and CDR2 FRSKSL. V was pared by 6 bases and J by 4 bases, with 5 bases of the junction left unmatched. This CDR3 has 14 amino acids. The CDR3 bases that were read are TGTGCCAGCAGCCGACAGGGGGCCGGCACAGAAGTCTTC. Protein product: CASSRQGAGTEVF. The complete CDR3 sequence is CASSRQGAGTEVFF.

Concerning this clone itself: Gene names refer to mouse genes. The read finishes 1 residue shy of the CDR3 end, and the germline J gene is used to complete it. The chain uses TRBV4 and TRBJ2-5; TRBD2 matches at 14 bases. This CDR3 has 14 amino acids. The junction had 5 bases not matched to a gene; V was cut back by 7 bases and J by 8 bases. CDR1 LGHDT and CDR2 YNNKQL come from the germline V gene (reference sequence). The covered CDR3 bases are TGTGCCAGCACCGGGACTGGGGGGGCGCGCACCCAGTAC. Its translation is CASTGTGGARTQY. The entire CDR3 sequence reads CASTGTGGARTQYF. Full variable domain (remainder filled in from reference TRBV4 and TRBJ2-5): ETAVFQTPNYHVTQVGNEVSFNCKQTLGHDTMYWYKQDSKKLLKIMFSYNNKQLIVNETVPRRFSPQSSDKAHLNLRIKSVEPEDSAVYLCASTGTGGARTQYFGPGTRLLVL.

For this clone: Gene labels here are mouse ones. The read gets to within 1 residue of the CDR3 end, and the germline J gene fills in the rest. This chain links TRBV12-1 with TRBJ2-5, with 7 bases matching TRBD1. The CDR3 is 13 amino acids. Per germline, CDR1 SGHSN and CDR2 HYEKVE. V lost 6 bases, J lost 3 bases, and 5 bases stayed unmatched. CDR3 DNA (partial): TGTGCCAGCACGACAGGGAGTCAAGACACCCAGTAC. The encoded protein is CASTTGSQDTQY. The full CDR3 is CASTTGSQDTQYF. The whole variable domain, filled in from reference TRBV12-1 and TRBJ2-5, reads DSGVVQSPRHIIKEKGGRSVLTCIPISGHSNVVWYQQTLGKELKFLIQHYEKVERDKGFLPSRFSVQQFDDYHSEMNMSALELEDSAMYFCASTTGSQDTQYFGPGTRLLVL.

On this clone itself: Gene names denote mouse genes. The observed sequence ends 1 residue before the CDR3 terminus, with the missing tail filled in from the germline J gene. V is TRBV16 and J is TRBJ1-1, with D unclear. The V and J ends lost 0 bases and 2 bases respectively, with 4 bases between them. The CDR3 loop spans 13 amino acids. Germline assignment: CDR1 SGHSA and CDR2 FRNQAP. This CDR3 is CASSLDSNTEVFF. The DNA read from the CDR3 is TGTGCAAGCAGCTTAGACAGCAACACAGAAGTCTTC.

A note on this clone: Gene and germline names: mouse. The read terminates 1 residue before the CDR3 end, so the remaining end is supplied by the germline J gene. This chain uses TRBV17 with TRBJ2-3; D is perhaps TRBD2 (6 bases). The V end was cut by 0 bases, the J end by 1 base, with 8 bases between. Germline values: CDR1 MNHDT, CDR2 YYDKIL. The CDR3 length is 15 residues. The CDR3 reads CASSRDGGRAETLYF. The covered CDR3 bases are TGTGCTAGCAGTAGAGATGGGGGACGTGCAGAAACGCTGTAT.

This clone ranks as large. Here the gene names and germline are mouse. The CDR3 bases that were read are TGTGCCAGCAGCCCCGGGACTGGGGGGCCCTATGAACAGTAC. Its translation: CASSPGTGGPYEQY. The whole CDR3 protein reads CASSPGTGGPYEQYF. The chain recombines TRBV5 with TRBJ2-7; 12 positions match TRBD2. The read is 1 residue too short to cover the CDR3 end, so that end is filled in from the germline J gene. Germline CDR1 is LGHNA and CDR2 is YNLKQL (reference sequence). V was pared by 4 bases and J by 2 bases, with 3 bases of the junction left unmatched. The CDR3 is 15 amino acids.

On this clone itself: Mouse names are used for the genes. The missing CDR3 end, 1 residue past where the read stops, is filled in from the germline J gene. The chain carries TRBV12-2 and TRBJ1-2; no clear D. With 0 bases removed from V and 4 bases from J, the gap between germline ends came to 5 bases. The CDR3 runs to 12 residues. Germline V gene data show CDR1 as SGHLS and CDR2 as HYDKME. This chain's CDR3 is CASSLVGSDYTF. CDR3 bases read: TGTGCCAGCTCTCTCGTTGGCTCCGACTACACC.

This clone has only a few counts. Genes and germline come from the mouse. The read halts 1 residue ahead of the CDR3 end, with the missing end drawn from the germline J gene. The gene calls are TRBV13-1 and TRBJ2-7, with 11 positions matching TRBD1. Germline-derived CDR1 and CDR2 are NSHNY and SYGAGN. Unmatched junction bases numbered 3, after V lost 0 bases and J lost 7 bases. This CDR3 region has 14 residues. This CDR3 is CASSDGDRGEEQYF. CDR3 DNA, as far as it was read: TGTGCCAGCAGTGATGGGGACAGGGGGGAAGAACAGTAC.

Details on this clone: Gene names are mouse gene names. The read ends 1 residue before the CDR3 terminus; that terminus is restored from the germline J gene. The genes are TRBV12-1 and TRBJ2-3, with D perhaps being TRBD1 or TRBD2 (5 bases each). V was clipped by 4 bases and J by 0 bases, with 13 bases between them. The germline gives CDR1 SGHSN, CDR2 HYEKVE. The CDR3 runs 15 residues. The CDR3 reads CASSPGDSSAETLYF. The part of the CDR3 DNA that was read is TGTGCCAGCTCCCCGGGGGATTCTAGTGCAGAAACGCTGTAT. Full variable domain (missing parts from reference TRBV12-1 and TRBJ2-3): DSGVVQSPRHIIKEKGGRSVLTCIPISGHSNVVWYQQTLGKELKFLIQHYEKVERDKGFLPSRFSVQQFDDYHSEMNMSALELEDSAMYFCASSPGDSSAETLYFGSGTRLTVL.

Details on this clone: Gene names refer to mouse genes. The read ends 1 residue early relative to the CDR3; the germline J gene fills the gap. The chain combines TRBV13-1 with TRBJ2-1; 7 bases are a match to TRBD2. The CDR3 consists of 14 residues. J lost 3 bases, V lost 2 bases, and 2 bases had no gene match. Per germline, CDR1 NSHNY and CDR2 SYGAGN. The DNA read from the CDR3 is TGTGCCAGCAGTGAGGGGGGGGGCTATGCTGAGCAGTTC. As protein: CASSEGGGYAEQF. Given in full, the CDR3 is CASSEGGGYAEQFF.

Details on this clone: All gene names here are mouse names. From the germline J gene comes the end of the CDR3, since the read stops 1 residue before it. The chain couples TRBV26 to TRBJ2-4; 8 positions match TRBD2. CDR3 length: 15 amino acids. The V segment lost 3 bases and the J segment 1 base; nucleotides outside the gene matches: 3. CDR1 and CDR2 from the germline V gene are KGHPV and FQNQEV (reference sequence). The part of the CDR3 DNA that was read is TGTGCCAGCAGTCTAGGGGGGGCTGGTCAAAACACCTTGTAC. It translates to CASSLGGAGQNTLY. The full CDR3 protein is CASSLGGAGQNTLYF.

Concerning this clone itself: Gene names follow the mouse nomenclature. Coverage ceases 1 residue before the CDR3 finishes, and the germline J gene fills in the end. The J gene is TRBJ2-3, the V gene TRBV13-1; no definite D call. The germline CDR1 and CDR2 sequences are NSHNY and SYGAGN. V shed 0 bases and J shed 6 bases, with 5 bases lying between them. The CDR3 extends over 12 amino acids. The covered CDR3 bases are TGTGCCAGCAGTGATGCCCGGGAAACGCTGTAT. Protein product: CASSDARETLY. The entire CDR3 reads CASSDARETLYF.

With regard to this clone: The genes are named according to mouse. The read comes to an end 1 residue before the CDR3 does, leaving the germline J gene to fill in the end. The chain joins TRBV12-1 to TRBJ2-1; D ambiguous. CDR3 length: 11 residues. CDR1 is SGHSN and CDR2 is HYEKVE in the germline V gene. Trimming left V 4 bases short and J 3 bases short, with 3 bases between. CDR3 DNA, as far as it was read: TGTGCCAGCTCCTCCTATGCTGAGCAGTTC. It encodes CASSSYAEQF. The CDR3 as a whole reads CASSSYAEQFF.